Listed below are T cell receptor beta chains from one sample, sequenced in a study of post-analysis software for immune sequencing data. Via MiXCR, TCRdb re-called the PCR reads, giving one row per CDR3 protein. Among some 690,000 distinct CDR3 sequences listed, 25% to 30% were seen once. The sample comprised blood. These receptors were obtained from a girl aged 10 to 17 with multiple sclerosis. The CDR3 runs from the conserved cysteine through the conserved F or W.

TRBV4-2,TRBJ1-2,15,CASSQGVLTASGYTF
TRBV11-1,TRBJ1-1,13,CASSSHGNTEAFF
TRBV5-5,TRBJ1-6,18,CASSINLLGQGIHSPLHF
TRBV10-3,TRBJ2-3,16,CAISESASTSTDTQYF
TRBV12-5,TRBJ1-5,19,CASAPPGQGQFFSNQPQHF
TRBV27,TRBJ2-7,14,CASIPGGKPYEQYF
TRBV12-3/TRBV12-4,TRBJ1-1,14,CASYPHRANTEAFF
TRBV13,TRBJ1-4,16,CASSLSPTPANEKLFF
TRBV6-2/TRBV6-3,TRBJ2-7,13,CASATGYSYEQYF
TRBV29-1,TRBJ2-2,17,CSVEVARTGGYTGELFF
TRBV4-3,TRBJ1-2,15,CASSQDTARFYGYTF
TRBV7-9,TRBJ2-7,14,CASSRLAGSYEQYF
TRBV20-1,TRBJ2-7,12,CSAPVRSYEQYF
TRBV7-2,TRBJ1-4,20,CASSLAPTRREETTNEKLFF
TRBV6-6,TRBJ1-5,13,CASRDRGGQPQHF
TRBV20-1,TRBJ1-2,14,CSAVIETGRLGYTF
TRBV5-1,TRBJ2-6,18,CASSLEGQGTSGANVLTF
TRBV5-5,TRBJ1-6,16,CASSFSGHRRVDPLHF
TRBV6-2/TRBV6-3,TRBJ2-2,14,CASTMPPVTGELFF
TRBV11-2,TRBJ2-5,15,CASSTDRVSLETQYF
TRBV3-1,TRBJ1-2,16,CASSQVLGAPSYGYTF
TRBV2,TRBJ2-5,15,CASRDRGRLEETQYF
TRBV20-1,TRBJ1-4,15,CSARDVQSTNEKLFF
TRBV5-4,TRBJ2-1,16,CASSPRDRESLAEQFF
TRBV28,TRBJ2-5,14,CASGGLAGEETQYF
TRBV10-1,TRBJ2-2,16,CASSEALAGNTGELFF
TRBV5-5,TRBJ1-2,16,CASSPDYRGQGYGYTF
TRBV7-9,TRBJ2-1,15,CSSSLDSALYNEQFF
TRBV9,TRBJ2-5,13,CASSVASQETQYF
TRBV27,TRBJ2-5,16,CASSRRLAGGPETRYF
TRBV5-1,TRBJ2-5,15,CASSWGLGPEETQYF
TRBV10-3,TRBJ2-7,16,CAISDSTSGGEYEQYF
TRBV20-1,TRBJ2-7,14,CSSKPGTVPAEQYF
TRBV12-3/TRBV12-4,-,17,CASTYGRRLHARETQYF
TRBV20-1,TRBJ2-7,15,CSATDPRQGPYEQYF
TRBV6-6,TRBJ2-5,11,CASRAAGVQYF
TRBV10-3,TRBJ2-7,14,CAISEWGGSYEQYF
TRBV7-2,TRBJ2-2,17,CASSLKPRGLHTGELFF
TRBV20-1,TRBJ2-3,16,CSAATYVAEYTDTQYF
TRBV4-2,TRBJ2-3,14,CASSLTGTSSTQYF
TRBV7-9,TRBJ2-4,17,CASSLGTATGAKNIQYF
TRBV29-1,TRBJ2-7,12,CSVEGRFYEQYF
TRBV12-3/TRBV12-4,TRBJ1-5,15,CASSLVAGFMQPQHF
TRBV7-7,TRBJ2-5,13,CANSLRDIETQYF
TRBV19,TRBJ2-1,13,CASSIGPGNEQFF
TRBV7-2,TRBJ2-3,16,CASSPRTAGAGDTQYF